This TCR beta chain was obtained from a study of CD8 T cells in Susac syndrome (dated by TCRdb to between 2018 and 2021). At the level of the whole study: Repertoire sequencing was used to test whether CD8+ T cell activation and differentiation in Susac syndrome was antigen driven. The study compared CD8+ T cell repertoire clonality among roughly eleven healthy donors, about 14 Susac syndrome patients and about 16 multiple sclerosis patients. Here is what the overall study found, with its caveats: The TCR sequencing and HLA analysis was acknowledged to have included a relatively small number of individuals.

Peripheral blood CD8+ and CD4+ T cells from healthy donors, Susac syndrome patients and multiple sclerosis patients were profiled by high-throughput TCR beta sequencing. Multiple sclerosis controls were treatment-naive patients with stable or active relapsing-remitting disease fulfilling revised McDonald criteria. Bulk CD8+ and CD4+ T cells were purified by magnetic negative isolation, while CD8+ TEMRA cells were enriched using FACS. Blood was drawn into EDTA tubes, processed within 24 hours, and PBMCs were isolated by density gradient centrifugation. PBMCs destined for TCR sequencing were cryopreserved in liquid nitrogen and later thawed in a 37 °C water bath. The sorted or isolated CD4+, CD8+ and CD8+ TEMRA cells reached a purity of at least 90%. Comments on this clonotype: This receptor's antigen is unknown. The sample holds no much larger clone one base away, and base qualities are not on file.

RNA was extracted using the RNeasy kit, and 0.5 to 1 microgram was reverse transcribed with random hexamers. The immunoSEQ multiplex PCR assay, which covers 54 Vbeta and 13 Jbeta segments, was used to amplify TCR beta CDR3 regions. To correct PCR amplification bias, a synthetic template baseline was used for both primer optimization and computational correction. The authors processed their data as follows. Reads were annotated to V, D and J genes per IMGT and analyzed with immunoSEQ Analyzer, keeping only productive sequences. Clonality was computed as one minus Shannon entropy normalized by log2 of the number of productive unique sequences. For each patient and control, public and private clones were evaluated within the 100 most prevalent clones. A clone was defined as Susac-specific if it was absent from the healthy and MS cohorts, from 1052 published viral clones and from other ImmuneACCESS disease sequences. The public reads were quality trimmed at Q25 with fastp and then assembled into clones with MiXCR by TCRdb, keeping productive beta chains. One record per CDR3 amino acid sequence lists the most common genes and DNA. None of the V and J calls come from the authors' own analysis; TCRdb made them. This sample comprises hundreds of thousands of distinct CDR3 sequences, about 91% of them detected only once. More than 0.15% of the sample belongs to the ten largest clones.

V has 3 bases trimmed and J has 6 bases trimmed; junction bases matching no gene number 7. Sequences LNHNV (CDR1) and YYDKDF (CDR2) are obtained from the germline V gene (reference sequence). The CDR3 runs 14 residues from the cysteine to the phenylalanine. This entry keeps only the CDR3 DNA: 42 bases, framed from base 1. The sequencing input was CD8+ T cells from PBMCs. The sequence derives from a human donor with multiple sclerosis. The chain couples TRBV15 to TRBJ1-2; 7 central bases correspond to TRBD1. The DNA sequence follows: TGTGCCACCAGCAGGGCAGGGGGATCGAATGGCTACACCTTC. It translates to CATSRAGGSNGYTF.